This T cell receptor (beta chain) was sequenced in a study of shared clonotypes between healthy human individuals. Study-wide findings and caveats: Approximately 4.6% of naive CD4 clonotypes were shared across several donors. Naive subsets tended to show greater estimated richness than memory subsets.

The CDR3 length is 12 residues. Germline V gene lookup returns CDR1 SNHLY and CDR2 FYNNEI. V was clipped by 6 bases and J by 3 bases, with 9 bases between them. TCRdb's table, derived via immunoSEQ multiplex PCR, lists solely in-frame clones and lacks some. The sample lists some 1,100,000 clones; around 78% were seen once. To note about this clone: Antigen unknown.

The sample comprised memory CD4+ T cells from PBMCs. Subset given: CD45RA-negative fraction. V and J are TRBV2 and TRBJ2-7; D is unclear. This TCR came from a man between 18 and 35 years old in good health. Some clones in this sample may be carry-over from other donors' samples. The CDR3 sequence is CASRDENYEQYF. DNA for the CDR3: TGTGCCAGCAGGGACGAGAACTACGAGCAGTACTTC.